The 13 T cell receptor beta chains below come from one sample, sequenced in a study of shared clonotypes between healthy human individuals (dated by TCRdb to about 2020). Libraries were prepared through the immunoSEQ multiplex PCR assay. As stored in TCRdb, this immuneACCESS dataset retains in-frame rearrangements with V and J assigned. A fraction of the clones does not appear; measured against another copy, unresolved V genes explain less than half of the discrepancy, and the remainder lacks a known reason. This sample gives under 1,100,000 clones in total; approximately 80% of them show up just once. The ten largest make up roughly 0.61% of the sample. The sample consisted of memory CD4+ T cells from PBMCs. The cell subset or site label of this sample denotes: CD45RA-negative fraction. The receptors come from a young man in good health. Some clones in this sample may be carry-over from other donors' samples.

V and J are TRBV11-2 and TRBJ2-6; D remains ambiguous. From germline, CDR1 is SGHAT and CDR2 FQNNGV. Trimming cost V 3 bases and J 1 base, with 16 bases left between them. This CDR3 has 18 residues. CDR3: CASSFPKGHYSGANVLTF. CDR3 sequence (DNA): TGTGCCAGCAGCTTTCCAAAGGGCCACTATTCTGGGGCCAACGTCCTGACTTTC. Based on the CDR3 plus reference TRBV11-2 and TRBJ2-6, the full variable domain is EAGVAQSPRYKIIEKRQSVAFWCNPISGHATLYWYQQILGQGPKLLIQFQNNGVVDDSQLPKDRFSAERLKGVDSTLKIQPAKLEDSAVYLCASSFPKGHYSGANVLTFGAGSRLTVL.

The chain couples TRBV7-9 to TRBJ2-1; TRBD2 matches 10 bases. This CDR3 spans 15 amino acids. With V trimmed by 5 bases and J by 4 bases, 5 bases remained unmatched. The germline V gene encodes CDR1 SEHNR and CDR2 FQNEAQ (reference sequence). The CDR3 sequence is CASSPSGRAYNEQFF. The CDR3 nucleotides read TGTGCCAGCAGCCCCAGCGGGAGGGCATACAATGAGCAGTTCTTC. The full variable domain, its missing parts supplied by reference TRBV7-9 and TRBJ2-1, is DTGVSQNPRHKITKRGQNVTFRCDPISEHNRLYWYRQTLGQGPEFLTYFQNEAQLEKSRLLSDRFSAERPKGSFSTLEIQRTEQGDSAMYLCASSPSGRAYNEQFFGPGTRLTVL.

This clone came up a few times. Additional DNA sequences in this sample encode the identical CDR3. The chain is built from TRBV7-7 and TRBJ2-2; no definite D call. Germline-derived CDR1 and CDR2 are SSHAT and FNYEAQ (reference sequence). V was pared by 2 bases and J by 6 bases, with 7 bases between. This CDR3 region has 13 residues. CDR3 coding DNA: TGTGCCAGCAGCTTATCAGGTCCCGGGGAGCTGTTTTTT. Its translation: CASSLSGPGELFF.

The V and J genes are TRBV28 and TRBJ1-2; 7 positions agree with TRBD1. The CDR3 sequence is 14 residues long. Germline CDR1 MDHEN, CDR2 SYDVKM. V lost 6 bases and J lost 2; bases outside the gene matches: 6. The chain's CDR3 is CASRSTGSNYGYTF. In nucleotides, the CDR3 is TGTGCCAGCAGGTCGACAGGGTCCAACTATGGCTACACCTTC.

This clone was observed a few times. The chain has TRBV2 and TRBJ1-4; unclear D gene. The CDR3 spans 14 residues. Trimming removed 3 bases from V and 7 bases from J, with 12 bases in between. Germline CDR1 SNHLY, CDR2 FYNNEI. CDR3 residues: CASSEGRVGEKLFF. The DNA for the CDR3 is TGTGCCAGCAGTGAGGGTAGGGTTGGTGAAAAACTGTTTTTT.

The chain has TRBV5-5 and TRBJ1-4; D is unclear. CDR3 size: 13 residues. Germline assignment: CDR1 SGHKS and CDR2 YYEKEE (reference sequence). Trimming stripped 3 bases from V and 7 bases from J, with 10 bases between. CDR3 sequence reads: CASSYTTGEKLFF. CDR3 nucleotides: TGTGCCAGCAGCTATACGACGGGTGAAAAACTGTTTTTT. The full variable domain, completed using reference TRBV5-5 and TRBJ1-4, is DAGVTQSPTHLIKTRGQQVTLRCSPISGHKSVSWYQQVLGQGPQFIFQYYEKEERGRGNFPDRFSARQFPNYSSELNVNALLLGDSALYLCASSYTTGEKLFFGSGTQLSVL.

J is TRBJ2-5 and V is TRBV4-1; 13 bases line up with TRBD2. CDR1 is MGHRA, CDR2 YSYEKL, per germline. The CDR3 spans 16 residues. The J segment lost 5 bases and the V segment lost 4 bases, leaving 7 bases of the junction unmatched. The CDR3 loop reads CASSLGLAGDGETQYF. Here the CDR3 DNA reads TGCGCCAGCAGCCTCGGACTAGCGGGAGACGGGGAGACCCAGTACTTC.

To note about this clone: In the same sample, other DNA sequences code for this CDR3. The CDR3 protein is CASSPGQGRYGYTF. For the CDR3, the DNA is TGTGCCAGCAGCCCCGGACAGGGGCGTTATGGCTACACCTTC. The chain is built from TRBV28 and TRBJ1-2, with 9 bases aligning to TRBD1. CDR1 and CDR2 (germline): MDHEN, SYDVKM. Trimming took 6 bases from V and 5 from J; bases not matched to a gene: 7. This CDR3 comprises 14 residues.

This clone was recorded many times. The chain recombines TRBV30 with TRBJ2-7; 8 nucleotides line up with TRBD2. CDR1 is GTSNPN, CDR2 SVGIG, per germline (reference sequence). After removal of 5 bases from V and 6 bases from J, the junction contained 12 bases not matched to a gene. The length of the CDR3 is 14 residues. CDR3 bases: TGTGCCTGGGGAAGCGGGAGAGGGGGACGCGAGCAGTACTTC. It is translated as CAWGSGRGGREQYF.

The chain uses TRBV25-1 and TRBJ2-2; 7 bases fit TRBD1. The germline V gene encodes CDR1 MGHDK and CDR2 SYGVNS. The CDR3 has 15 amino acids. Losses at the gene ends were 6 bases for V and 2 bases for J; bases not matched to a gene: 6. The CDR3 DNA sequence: TGTGCCAGCAGCCCCCGGACAGGAAACACCGGGGAGCTGTTTTTT. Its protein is CASSPRTGNTGELFF. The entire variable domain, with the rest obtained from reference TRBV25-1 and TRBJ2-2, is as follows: EADIYQTPRYLVIGTGKKITLECSQTMGHDKMYWYQQDPGMELHLIHYSYGVNSTEKGDLSSESTVSRIRTEHFPLTLESARPSHTSQYLCASSPRTGNTGELFFGEGSRLTVL.

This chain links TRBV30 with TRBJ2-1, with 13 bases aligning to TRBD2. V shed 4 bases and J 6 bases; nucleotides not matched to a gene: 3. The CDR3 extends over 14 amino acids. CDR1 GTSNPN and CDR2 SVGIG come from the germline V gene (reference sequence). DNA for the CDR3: TGTGCCTGGACGGGACTAGCGGGGTCCAATGAGCAGTTCTTC. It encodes CAWTGLAGSNEQFF. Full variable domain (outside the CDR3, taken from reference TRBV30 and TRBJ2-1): SQTIHQWPATLVQPVGSPLSLECTVEGTSNPNLYWYRQAAGRGLQLLFYSVGIGQISSEVPQNLSASRPQDRQFILSSKKLLLSDSGFYLCAWTGLAGSNEQFFGPGTRLTVL.

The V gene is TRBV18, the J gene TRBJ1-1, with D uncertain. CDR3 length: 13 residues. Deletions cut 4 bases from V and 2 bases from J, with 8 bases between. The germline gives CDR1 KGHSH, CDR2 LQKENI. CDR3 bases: TGTGCCAGCTCACAAGCAGCCAACACTGAAGCTTTCTTT. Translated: CASSQAANTEAFF. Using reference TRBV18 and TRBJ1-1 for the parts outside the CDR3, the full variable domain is NAGVMQNPRHLVRRRGQEARLRCSPMKGHSHVYWYRQLPEEGLKFMVYLQKENIIDESGMPKERFSAEFPKEGPSILRIQQVVRGDSAAYFCASSQAANTEAFFGQGTRLTVV.

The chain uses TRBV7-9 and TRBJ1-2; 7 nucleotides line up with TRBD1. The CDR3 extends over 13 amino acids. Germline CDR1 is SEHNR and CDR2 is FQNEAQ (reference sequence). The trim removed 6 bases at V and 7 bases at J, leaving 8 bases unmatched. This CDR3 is CASSPQGLGGYTF. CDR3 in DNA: TGTGCCAGCAGTCCACAGGGGCTGGGTGGCTACACCTTC.